One and the same sample provided the 18 T cell receptor beta chains below, sequenced in a study of cytomegalovirus exposure and HLA in healthy donors. PCR amplification relied on 60 Vbeta primers (plus 13 Jbeta primers). Data came from immunoSEQ multiplex PCR; TCRdb stores just in-frame clones and leaves some out. This table holds 80,000 to 100,000 clones, roughly 80% found once. Sequencing was done on a sample of PBMCs. The receptors derive from a man aged 50-60 years in good health and CMV-seropositive.

V and J are TRBV6-1 and TRBJ2-7; the match to TRBD1 covers 11 bases. The CDR3 loop spans 15 amino acids. In germline, CDR1 is MNHNS, CDR2 SASEGT. The V gene end was trimmed by 2 bases and the J gene end by 2 bases; junction bases not matched to a gene: 2. CDR3 DNA: TGTGCCAGCAGTGAACCGGGACAGGGGGCCTACGAGCAGTACTTC. Translating it yields CASSEPGQGAYEQYF.

V gene TRBV6-5 combines with J gene TRBJ1-2; tentative D call: TRBD1 (6 bases). This CDR3 spans 13 amino acids. Germline V gene sequence: CDR1 MNHEY, CDR2 SVGAGI. The V end was cut by 4 bases, the J end by 4 bases, with 10 bases between. CDR3 bases: TGTGCCAGCAGTTCCAGGGGCGGCTATGGCTACACCTTC. Translated, it gives CASSSRGGYGYTF.

The chain couples TRBV7-3 to TRBJ1-2, with 7 bases that match TRBD1. Germline V CDR1 and CDR2: SGHTA, FQGTGA. Trimming removed 5 bases from V and 8 bases from J; junction bases left unmatched: 2. This CDR3 is 11 amino acids long. The CDR3 DNA reads TGTGCCAGCAGCGGAGGGGGCGGCTACACCTTC. Protein product: CASSGGGGYTF.

The chain has TRBV28 and TRBJ1-5; a weak D match, TRBD1 (5 bases). V lost 6 bases, J lost 1 base, and 10 bases lay in between. This CDR3 comprises 14 residues. Germline V gene sequence: CDR1 MDHEN, CDR2 SYDVKM. For the CDR3, the DNA is TGTGCCAGCAGCCGGGGACTGAGCAATCAGCCCCAGCATTTT. Translating gives CASSRGLSNQPQHF.

The chain carries TRBV19 and TRBJ2-7; no firm D call. Between the trimmed V and J ends, which lost 4 bases and 3 bases, there was a span of 16 bases. Germline assignment: CDR1 LNHDA and CDR2 SQIVND (reference sequence). CDR3 size: 15 residues. The chain's CDR3 is CASSTRPYPNYEQYF. DNA for the CDR3: TGTGCCAGTAGTACCCGCCCCTACCCCAACTACGAGCAGTACTTC.

The chain couples TRBV7-2 to TRBJ2-7; maybe TRBD2 (5 bases). V gave up 3 bases and J gave up 4 bases, with 16 bases separating them. The CDR3 length is 15 residues. In germline, CDR1 is SGHTA, CDR2 FQGNSA. For the CDR3, the DNA is TGTGCCAGCAGCTTGGGGAGTGTCCCCTCTTACGAGCAGTACTTC. Translated: CASSLGSVPSYEQYF.

The table lists this clone with a few counts. V usage is TRBV6-5 and J usage is TRBJ1-3; 8 bases line up with TRBD1. The junction had 11 bases not matched to a gene; V was cut back by 5 bases and J by 8 bases. Germline CDR1 is MNHEY and CDR2 is SVGAGI. This CDR3 is built from 15 residues. The CDR3 reads CASSATGQGGDTIYF. CDR3 DNA: TGTGCCAGCAGTGCTACCGGACAGGGTGGGGACACCATATATTTT.

The chain carries TRBV11-1 and TRBJ1-2; TRBD1 matches 9 bases. CDR3 length: 14 amino acids. Trimming at V came to 5 bases and at J to 4 bases, leaving 5 bases not matched to a gene. The germline V gene has CDR1 SGHAT and CDR2 FQDESV (reference sequence). CDR3 loop: CASSDGQGPYGYTF. The CDR3 DNA follows: TGTGCCAGCAGCGATGGACAGGGGCCCTATGGCTACACCTTC.

A note on this clone: Its ends do not fully match the called genes, so a read error is possible. V gene TRBV28 combines with J gene TRBJ1-2; TRBD1 aligns across 7 bases. This CDR3 has 11 residues. Per germline, CDR1 MDHEN and CDR2 SYDVKM. The CDR3 region is CASSSIGQALF. CDR3 in DNA: TGTGCCAGCAGCAGTATCGGACAGGCTCTTTTC.

This clone was counted only a few times. V gene TRBV10-2 combines with J gene TRBJ2-3; the match to TRBD2 covers 12 bases. V lost 3 bases to trimming and J lost 2 bases; unmatched junction nucleotides: 9. Germline V gives CDR1 WSHSY, CDR2 SAAADI. The CDR3 contains 18 residues. Written as DNA, the CDR3 is TGCGCCAGCAGTGACCCTCAACTAGCGGGGGGTCCCACAGATACGCAGTATTTT. It yields the protein CASSDPQLAGGPTDTQYF.

The chain recombines TRBV6-5 with TRBJ2-5, with D maybe TRBD1 (6 bases). The closer fit of TRBJ2-7 to the DNA end suggests the J call may be wrong. Germline CDR1 and CDR2: MNHEY and SVGAGI. The CDR3 consists of 14 residues. DNA for the CDR3: TGTGCCAGCAGTCCAGGGGCCTACTCCTACGAGCAGTACTTC. Translation gives CASSPGAYSYEQYF.

Note on this clone: The same CDR3 can be traced to other DNA sequences in this sample. This chain links TRBV30 with TRBJ2-1, with D possibly being TRBD2 (6 bases). Per germline, CDR1 GTSNPN and CDR2 SVGIG (reference sequence). Deletions cut 0 bases from V and 3 bases from J, with 12 bases between. CDR3 length equals 15 residues. The chain's CDR3 is CAWSVSSASYNEQFF. DNA of the CDR3: TGTGCCTGGAGTGTATCTAGCGCCAGCTACAATGAGCAGTTCTTC.

The V call is TRBV28, the J call TRBJ2-3; 12 bases line up with TRBD1. After removal of 5 bases from V and 6 bases from J, the junction contained 9 bases not matched to a gene. Germline V CDR1 and CDR2: MDHEN, SYDVKM. This CDR3 is built from 16 residues. CDR3 sequence: CASSAAGTGGLDTQYF. Here the CDR3 DNA reads TGTGCCAGCAGTGCCGCCGGGACAGGGGGCTTGGATACGCAGTATTTT. The entire variable domain, with the rest obtained from reference TRBV28 and TRBJ2-3, is as follows: DVKVTQSSRYLVKRTGEKVFLECVQDMDHENMFWYRQDPGLGLRLIYFSYDVKMKEKGDIPEGYSVSREKKERFSLILESASTNQTSMYLCASSAAGTGGLDTQYFGPGTRLTVL.

The chain has TRBV2 and TRBJ2-2; TRBD2 matches at 10 bases. Unmatched junction bases numbered 1, after V lost 5 bases and J lost 1 base. Germline CDR1 and CDR2: SNHLY and FYNNEI. CDR3 length: 15 amino acids. CDR3 residues: CASSRTSGNTGELFF. For the CDR3, the DNA is TGTGCCAGCAGTCGGACTAGCGGGAACACCGGGGAGCTGTTTTTT. Full variable domain (rest looked up from reference TRBV2 and TRBJ2-2): EPEVTQTPSHQVTQMGQEVILRCVPISNHLYFYWYRQILGQKVEFLVSFYNNEISEKSEIFDDQFSVERPDGSNFTLKIRSTKLEDSAMYFCASSRTSGNTGELFFGEGSRLTVL.

This rearrangement joins TRBV19 to TRBJ1-5, with 7 bases identical to TRBD1. The CDR3 is 15 residues long. Germline-derived CDR1 and CDR2 are LNHDA and SQIVND (reference sequence). V lost 3 bases to trimming and J lost 0 bases; unmatched junction nucleotides: 2. CDR3 DNA sequence: TGTGCCAGTAGTATCGGGACAGTTAGCAATCAGCCCCAGCATTTT. This gives the protein CASSIGTVSNQPQHF. The variable domain in full, completed from reference TRBV19 and TRBJ1-5, reads DGGITQSPKYLFRKEGQNVTLSCEQNLNHDAMYWYRQDPGQGLRLIYYSQIVNDFQKGDIAEGYSVSREKKESFPLTVTSAQKNPTAFYLCASSIGTVSNQPQHFGDGTRLSIL.

The chain has TRBV5-4 and TRBJ1-1; D gene unclear. Deletions cut 4 bases from V and 1 base from J, with 8 bases between. The germline V gene encodes CDR1 SGHNT and CDR2 YYREEE (reference sequence). The CDR3 consists of 13 residues. The CDR3 here is CASSRRENTEAFF. The CDR3 DNA sequence: TGTGCCAGCAGCAGGAGGGAGAACACTGAAGCTTTCTTT.

The chain employs TRBV4-3 and TRBJ1-5, with TRBD1 identical over 7 bases. After removal of 0 bases from V and 6 bases from J, the junction contained 5 bases not matched to a gene. The CDR3 totals 15 residues. CDR1 and CDR2 from the germline V gene are LGHNA and YSLEER. CDR3 bases: TGCGCCAGCAGCCAAGAGGAGACAGGGTCTCAGCCCCAGCATTTT. Protein: CASSQEETGSQPQHF.

The chain uses TRBV27 and TRBJ1-5, with TRBD1 matching over 7 bases. V lost 3 bases, J lost 3 bases, and 8 bases stayed unmatched. Per the germline V gene, CDR1 is MNHEY and CDR2 is SMNVEV (reference sequence). The CDR3 contains 16 residues. The CDR3 coding sequence is TGTGCCAGCAGTTTTTCCCGGACAGGCCTCAATCAGCCCCAGCATTTT. Amino acids: CASSFSRTGLNQPQHF.